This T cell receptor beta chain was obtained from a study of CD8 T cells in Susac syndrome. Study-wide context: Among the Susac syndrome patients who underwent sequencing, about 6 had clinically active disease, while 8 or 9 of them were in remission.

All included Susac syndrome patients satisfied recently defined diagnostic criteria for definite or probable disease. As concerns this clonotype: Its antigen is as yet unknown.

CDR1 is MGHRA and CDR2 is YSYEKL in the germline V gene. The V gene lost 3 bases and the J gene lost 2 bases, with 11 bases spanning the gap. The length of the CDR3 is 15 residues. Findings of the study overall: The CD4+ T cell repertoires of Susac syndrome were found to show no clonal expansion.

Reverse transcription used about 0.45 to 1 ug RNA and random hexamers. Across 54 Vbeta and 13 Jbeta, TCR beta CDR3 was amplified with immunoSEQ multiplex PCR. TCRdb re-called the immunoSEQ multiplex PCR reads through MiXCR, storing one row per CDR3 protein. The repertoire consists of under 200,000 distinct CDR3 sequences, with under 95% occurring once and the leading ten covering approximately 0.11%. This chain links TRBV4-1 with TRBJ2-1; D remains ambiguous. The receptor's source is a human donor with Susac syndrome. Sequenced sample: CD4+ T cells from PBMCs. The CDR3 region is CASSHKTLPYNEQFF. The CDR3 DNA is TGCGCCAGCAGCCATAAAACCTTACCCTACAATGAGCAGTTCTTC.